This T cell receptor (beta chain) came from a study of response to subunit inactivated influenza vaccine. Per the germline V gene, CDR1 is MNHEY and CDR2 is SMNVEV (reference sequence). Between the trimmed V and J ends, which lost 7 bases and 2 bases, there was a span of 11 bases. The CDR3 extends over 13 amino acids. MiXCR was run by TCRdb on the RT-PCR reads, yielding one entry per CDR3 protein. Of 800,000 or so distinct CDR3 sequences listed, around 20% were seen once; the top ten hold 10%. The sequence was obtained from a man between 45 and 60 years old who received an inactivated influenza vaccine. This material consisted of PBMCs from blood, taken about 5 days after vaccination. This chain connects TRBV27 to TRBJ1-1; D call uncertain. The DNA of the CDR3 is TGTGCCAGCACTCTATTGCCCAACACTGAAGCTTTCTTT. Residues: CASTLLPNTEAFF.